Listed here are 10 T cell receptor beta chains from one sample, sequenced in a study of control samples from healthy donors and cancer patients. Data came from immunoSEQ multiplex PCR; TCRdb stores just in-frame clones and leaves some out. The sample gives around 140,000 clones, approximately 94% of which show up once; roughly 5.5% is in the top ten. What was sequenced was blood. The receptor set was obtained from a man between 18 and 35 years old in good health.

The gene calls are TRBV11-2 and TRBJ2-3, with TRBD1 identical over 7 bases. Germline V gene lookup returns CDR1 SGHAT and CDR2 FQNNGV. The CDR3 loop spans 12 amino acids. V shed 9 bases, J shed 8 bases, and the junction held 8 bases outside the gene matches. CDR3 loop: CASKGTAVTQYF. The CDR3 bases are TGTGCCAGTAAAGGGACAGCGGTTACGCAGTATTTT.

The genes are TRBV27 and TRBJ2-1, with D unresolved. Looked up from germline, CDR1 is MNHEY and CDR2 is SMNVEV (reference sequence). V was pared by 5 bases and J by 8 bases, with 16 bases between. This CDR3 has 14 amino acids. For the CDR3, the DNA is TGTGCCAGCAGTCCCCTCCTCCAAGTTGATGAGCAGTTCTTC. Its translation is CASSPLLQVDEQFF.

This chain joins TRBV6-5 and TRBJ1-1; D possibly corresponds to TRBD1 (5 bases). V was shortened by 8 bases and J by 0 bases, with 13 bases between the two germline ends. Germline V gene sequence: CDR1 MNHEY, CDR2 SVGAGI. The CDR3 spans 14 residues. CDR3 nucleotides: TGTGCCAGCTCGCGGGGGGGAATGAACACTGAAGCTTTCTTT. It specifies CASSRGGMNTEAFF.

The rearrangement joins TRBV10-2 to TRBJ1-5, with TRBD1 identical over 8 bases. The CDR3 loop spans 14 amino acids. Germline V gene lookup returns CDR1 WSHSY and CDR2 SAAADI. The trim removed 6 bases at V and 7 bases at J, leaving 8 bases unmatched. This chain's CDR3 is CASSDRDRSQPQHF. The CDR3 DNA reads TGCGCCAGCAGCGACCGGGACAGGTCCCAGCCCCAGCATTTT.

V gene TRBV19 combines with J gene TRBJ2-3; perhaps TRBD2 as D (5 bases). There are 13 residues in the CDR3. The germline V gene encodes CDR1 LNHDA and CDR2 SQIVND (reference sequence). V was clipped by 7 bases and J by 0 bases, with 8 bases between them. CDR3 coding DNA: TGTGCCAGTAACGCGGGCAGCACAGATACGCAGTATTTT. Its translation is CASNAGSTDTQYF. The entire variable domain, with the rest obtained from reference TRBV19 and TRBJ2-3, is as follows: DGGITQSPKYLFRKEGQNVTLSCEQNLNHDAMYWYRQDPGQGLRLIYYSQIVNDFQKGDIAEGYSVSREKKESFPLTVTSAQKNPTAFYLCASNAGSTDTQYFGPGTRLTVL.

The chain links TRBV9 to TRBJ1-4; 11 nucleotides match TRBD1. The CDR3 loop spans 14 amino acids. The germline CDR1 and CDR2 sequences are SGDLS and YYNGEE. Trimming removed 3 bases from V and 8 bases from J; junction bases left unmatched: 3. DNA of the CDR3: TGTGCCAGCAGCGCGGACAGGGGGCGCGAAAAACTGTTTTTT. This translates into CASSADRGREKLFF.

The sample holds one count of this clone. The chain couples TRBV5-6 to TRBJ1-5, with D maybe TRBD1 (6 bases). This CDR3 contains 13 residues. The V end was cut by 2 bases, the J end by 7 bases, with 10 bases between. Germline assignment: CDR1 SGHDT and CDR2 YYEEEE. The CDR3 DNA sequence: TGTGCCAGCAGCTTCGGACAGCGGCAGCCCCAGCATTTT. It codes for CASSFGQRQPQHF.

V is TRBV7-2 and J is TRBJ2-3; D may be TRBD2 (6 bases). V was clipped by 5 bases and J by 3 bases, with 24 bases between them. Germline V gene sequence: CDR1 SGHTA, CDR2 FQGNSA. The CDR3 is 18 amino acids. The CDR3 is CASSQVAISLGGTDTQYF. DNA of the CDR3: TGTGCCAGCAGCCAAGTAGCCATCAGTCTTGGAGGGACAGATACGCAGTATTTT.

The chain links TRBV4-2 to TRBJ1-1; 8 bases match TRBD1. CDR1 is LGHNA and CDR2 is YNFKEQ in the germline V gene. The CDR3 spans 17 residues. Losses at the gene ends were 1 base for V and 2 bases for J; bases not matched to a gene: 9. The chain's CDR3 is CASSQVGPGQVNTEAFF. The CDR3 bases are TGTGCCAGCAGCCAAGTTGGGCCGGGACAGGTAAACACTGAAGCTTTCTTT.

The V call is TRBV10-3, the J call TRBJ2-7, with 8 positions matching TRBD2. This CDR3 comprises 13 residues. In germline, CDR1 is ENHRY, CDR2 SYGVKD. The ends lost 8 bases at V and 6 bases at J; junction bases unmatched: 9. The CDR3, as DNA: TGTGCCATCGGTAGCGGGGCCAGTTTCGAGCAGTACTTC. Its translation is CAIGSGASFEQYF.